One sample yielded the 6 T cell receptor beta chains listed below, sequenced in a study of neurological immune-mediated disorders. TCRdb called the 5' RACE reads again in MiXCR, with one record for every CDR3 protein. The sample has about 66,000 distinct CDR3 sequences, about 4.9% seen once. The sequencing input was PBMCs. The receptors derive from a man aged 30 to 39 with multiple sclerosis.

In its sample, this clonotype was seen many times. V and J are TRBV12-3 or TRBV12-4 and TRBJ1-2, with a possible D match to TRBD1 (5 bases). The CDR3 has 16 residues. V was trimmed by 4 bases and J by 2 bases, leaving 17 bases between them. The DNA of the CDR3 is TGTGCCAGCAGTTCCCCGTGGGAAGGGACGAACTATGGCTACACCTTC. Translation: CASSSPWEGTNYGYTF.

This clonotype was picked up a small number of times. The gene calls are TRBV20-1 and TRBJ2-3, with D perhaps TRBD1 or TRBD2 (5 bases each). The CDR3 covers 14 residues. The V end lost 6 bases, the J end lost 8 bases, and 21 bases lay between the germline ends. In germline, CDR1 is DFQATT, CDR2 SNEGSKA (reference sequence). This CDR3 reads CSAGPGHKRGTQYF. In DNA, the CDR3 is TGCAGTGCGGGACCGGGCCACAAAAGAGGTACGCAGTATTTT.

The chain recombines TRBV27 with TRBJ1-2; D possibly corresponds to TRBD1 (6 bases). Germline V gene sequence: CDR1 MNHEY, CDR2 SMNVEV (reference sequence). Trimming left V 7 bases short and J 8 bases short, with 20 bases between. The CDR3 is 14 residues long. The chain's CDR3 is CASTSIGGTGGYTF. The CDR3 DNA reads TGTGCCAGCACCTCAATCGGGGGCACGGGGGGCTACACCTTC.

This clonotype was seen ten or more times. This chain links TRBV2 with TRBJ1-6; D gene uncertain. The CDR3 is 15 amino acids. Germline V gene data show CDR1 as SNHLY and CDR2 as FYNNEI. The V and J ends lost 7 bases and 10 bases respectively, with 20 bases between them. CDR3 nucleotide sequence: TGTGCCAGCATCCTTCGGGCCCAATCGGGGTCACCCCTCCACTTT. This gives the protein CASILRAQSGSPLHF.

This clonotype was detected ten times or more. V usage is TRBV7-9 and J usage is TRBJ1-1; 7 bases are a match to TRBD1. In germline, CDR1 is SEHNR, CDR2 FQNEAQ (reference sequence). The CDR3 is 14 amino acids. The V gene end was trimmed by 1 base and the J gene end by 11 bases; junction bases not matched to a gene: 10. As DNA, the CDR3 is TGTGCCAGCAGCTTAGTCCCGGACAGGTCCAGGGCTTTCTTT. It specifies CASSLVPDRSRAFF. The variable domain in full, completed from reference TRBV7-9 and TRBJ1-1, reads DTGVSQNPRHKITKRGQNVTFRCDPISEHNRLYWYRQTLGQGPEFLTYFQNEAQLEKSRLLSDRFSAERPKGSFSTLEIQRTEQGDSAMYLCASSLVPDRSRAFFGQGTRLTVV.

This clonotype was recorded at least ten times. V is TRBV20-1 and J is TRBJ2-5, with D possibly matching TRBD2 (6 bases). CDR1 is DFQATT and CDR2 is SNEGSKA in the germline V gene (reference sequence). V was trimmed by 2 bases and J by 7 bases, leaving 17 bases between them. The CDR3 has 14 residues. Here the CDR3 reads CSARILGRRGTQYF. Written as DNA, the CDR3 is TGCAGTGCTAGAATACTCGGCCGGAGGGGGACCCAGTACTTC.